The rows below give T cell receptor beta chains drawn from one sample of a study of OX40 agonist ivuxolimab in advanced cancers. Assay: immunoSEQ multiplex PCR; the TCRdb copy retains only in-frame clones and omits some. Among 50,000 to 60,000 clones, more than 70% were seen once, and the ten largest hold over 5%. The material was CD4+ or CD8+ T cells sorted from blood, obtained in a trial of the OX40 agonist ivuxolimab. The origin of the receptors is an adult with an advanced solid tumor such as melanoma, head and neck, liver or kidney cancer. Both conserved end residues are part of each CDR3. A D gene is named only where the DNA matches it firmly. The size of a clone is reported for some rows only, either as once, few or many, or as a class for expanded clones.

cdr3_nt	cdr3_aa	j_call	d_call	clone_size	v_call
TGTGCCAGCCCTCATGTTGGACAGGGCCACACCGGGGAGCTGTTTTTT	CASPHVGQGHTGELFF	TRBJ2-2	TRBD1	NA	TRBV7-8
TGTGCCAGCAGCCTTACGGGACTAGCCTACGAGCAGTACTTC	CASSLTGLAYEQYF	TRBJ2-7	TRBD2	NA	TRBV5-6
TGTGCCAGCAGCTTATGGGGGTATGGAAACACCATATATTTT	CASSLWGYGNTIYF	TRBJ1-3	NA	NA	TRBV11-2
TGTGCCTGGTCCTGGACGGGGGTAGATACGCAGTATTTT	CAWSWTGVDTQYF	TRBJ2-3	NA	NA	TRBV30
TGCGCCAGCAGTGAGGGTCAGGGGGACCCTGGCTACACCTTC	CASSEGQGDPGYTF	TRBJ1-2	TRBD1	NA	TRBV10-1
TGTGCCTGGAGCCCTCGGACTCGGAACACCGGGGAGCTGTTTTTT	CAWSPRTRNTGELFF	TRBJ2-2	NA	NA	TRBV30
TGTGCCAGCAGCCCTGGGACTAGCGGAACCGGGGAGCTGTTTTTT	CASSPGTSGTGELFF	TRBJ2-2	TRBD2	NA	TRBV9
TGTGCCAGCCACGTAAATCTTCGGACGGGCACCGGGGAGCTGTTTTTT	CASHVNLRTGTGELFF	TRBJ2-2	NA	NA	TRBV7-9
TGTGCCAGTAGGACTGGGGAGTACAATGAGCAGTTCTTC	CASRTGEYNEQFF	TRBJ2-1	NA	few	TRBV19
TGTGCCAGCAGCTTCCTAAGGAGGGGGGGCAATCAGCCCCAGCATTTT	CASSFLRRGGNQPQHF	TRBJ1-5	NA	NA	TRBV5-8
TGCAGTGCTCCGCTTGAAAAACTGTTTTTT	CSAPLEKLFF	TRBJ1-4	NA	NA	TRBV20-1
TGTGCCAGCAGCTTAATGGGTGAGAGCACTGAAGCTTTCTTT	CASSLMGESTEAFF	TRBJ1-1	NA	NA	TRBV7-3
TGTGCCAGCAGTCGACAGGGTTGGAGCTACACCTTC	CASSRQGWSYTF	TRBJ1-2	TRBD1	NA	TRBV28
TGTGCCAGCCGCCCGGACACAGATACGCAGTATTTT	CASRPDTDTQYF	TRBJ2-3	NA	NA	TRBV7-8
TGTGCCACCGCACCGGTAGCGGGAGTTGATACGCAGTATTTT	CATAPVAGVDTQYF	TRBJ2-3	TRBD2	NA	TRBV19
TGTGCCAGCAGCTCTAGCGGGCGCAATGAGCAGTTCTTC	CASSSSGRNEQFF	TRBJ2-1	TRBD2	NA	TRBV7-6
TGTGCCAGCACCACTGACGGACAGCGGAACTATGGCTACACCTTC	CASTTDGQRNYGYTF	TRBJ1-2	NA	few	TRBV5-8
TGCGCCAGCAGCTTGGGACAGGGTTTTGAAGCTTTCTTT	CASSLGQGFEAFF	TRBJ1-1	TRBD1	NA	TRBV5-1
TGCGCCAGCAGCCAAGGGGAAAACTCCTACAATGAGCAGTTCTTC	CASSQGENSYNEQFF	TRBJ2-1	NA	NA	TRBV4-1
TGTGCCAGCTCACGGGGACCGTCTGGGGAGCTGTTTTTT	CASSRGPSGELFF	TRBJ2-2	NA	NA	TRBV18
TGTGCCAGCAGCCCTCGACTGACGGAGACCCAGTACTTC	CASSPRLTETQYF	TRBJ2-5	NA	NA	TRBV28
TGTGCCAGCAGTTTAGTTAGCGGGGGAAACTACGAGCAGTACTTC	CASSLVSGGNYEQYF	TRBJ2-7	TRBD2	NA	TRBV27